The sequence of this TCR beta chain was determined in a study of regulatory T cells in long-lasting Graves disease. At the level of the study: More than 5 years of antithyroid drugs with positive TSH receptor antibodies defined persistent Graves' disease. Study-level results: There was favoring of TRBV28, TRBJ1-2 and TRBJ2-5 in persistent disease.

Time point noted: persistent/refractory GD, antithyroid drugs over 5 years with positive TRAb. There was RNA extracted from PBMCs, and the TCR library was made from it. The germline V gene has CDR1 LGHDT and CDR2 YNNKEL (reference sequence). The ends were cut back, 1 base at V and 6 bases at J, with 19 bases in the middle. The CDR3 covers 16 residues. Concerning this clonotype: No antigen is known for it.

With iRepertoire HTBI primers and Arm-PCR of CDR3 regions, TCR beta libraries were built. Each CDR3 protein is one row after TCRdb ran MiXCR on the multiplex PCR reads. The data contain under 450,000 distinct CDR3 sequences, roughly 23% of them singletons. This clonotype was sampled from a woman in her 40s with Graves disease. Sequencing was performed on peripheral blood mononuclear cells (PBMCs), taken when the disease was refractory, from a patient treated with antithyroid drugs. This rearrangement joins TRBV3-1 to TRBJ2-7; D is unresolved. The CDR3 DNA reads TGTGCCAGCAGCCAAGCAGTACAGTCGAGCTATGGCGAGCAGTACTTC. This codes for CASSQAVQSSYGEQYF.